Below, 26 T cell receptor beta chains from the same sample are listed, as sequenced in a study of blood T cell repertoires in COVID-19. Sequencing used immunoSEQ multiplex PCR; TCRdb keeps in-frame clones, though not all of them. The sample lists roughly 29,000 clones; approximately 85% were seen once. The specimen was peripheral blood. The receptors were sampled from a woman of 80 years or more with COVID-19, enrolled during active disease.

This clone was detected once. This chain links TRBV6-1 with TRBJ1-6, with TRBD1 matching 9 bases. This CDR3 has 15 residues. J was trimmed by 6 bases and V by 5 bases; bases with no gene match: 5. The germline V gene encodes CDR1 MNHNS and CDR2 SASEGT. This chain's CDR3 is CASSSGQGINSPLHF. The CDR3 nucleotides are TGTGCCAGCAGTTCCGGACAGGGGATTAATTCACCCCTCCACTTT.

This chain connects TRBV6-5 to TRBJ1-5, with D possibly TRBD1 on 6 matching bases. The V and J ends lost 4 bases and 2 bases respectively, with 9 bases between them. The CDR3 length is 14 residues. Per germline, CDR1 MNHEY and CDR2 SVGAGI. Here the CDR3 reads CASSSGGRNQPQHF. The CDR3 DNA is TGTGCCAGCAGTTCCGGGGGGCGCAATCAGCCCCAGCATTTT.

The V and J genes are TRBV29-1 and TRBJ1-1; maybe TRBD1 (5 bases). Germline V CDR1 and CDR2: SQVTM, ANQGSEA. The CDR3 runs 15 residues. Trimming took off 5 bases at V and 1 base at J, with 17 bases between the two ends. Written as DNA, the CDR3 is TGCAGCGTTTTACAGGCCCCGTCCGAGAACACTGAAGCTTTCTTT. Translated, it gives CSVLQAPSENTEAFF.

V gene TRBV2 combines with J gene TRBJ1-5, with 7 bases lining up with TRBD1. V shed 8 bases and J 6 bases; nucleotides not matched to a gene: 4. The germline CDR1 and CDR2 sequences are SNHLY and FYNNEI. The CDR3 runs 12 residues. The CDR3 nucleotides read TGTGCCAGCGCGACAGGGAGTCAGCCCCAGCATTTT. Translated: CASATGSQPQHF.

Note on this clone: This sample also contains other DNA sequences that code for the same CDR3. The rearrangement links TRBV9 to TRBJ1-1, with D perhaps matching TRBD1 (6 bases). CDR1 is SGDLS, CDR2 YYNGEE, per germline. CDR3 length: 13 residues. V lost 3 bases to trimming and J lost 5 bases, with 11 bases between them. The CDR3 sequence: CASSAQGWTEAFF. The CDR3 nucleotides are TGTGCCAGCAGCGCCCAGGGGTGGACTGAAGCTTTCTTT.

The V and J genes are TRBV5-4 and TRBJ1-2, with 7 bases that match TRBD1. V trimming: 0 bases; J trimming: 4 bases; junction bases outside the gene matches: 3. Germline CDR1 and CDR2: SGHNT and YYREEE (reference sequence). The CDR3 runs 14 residues. This CDR3 reads CASSLGGQPYGYTF. The DNA of the CDR3 is TGTGCCAGCAGCTTGGGGGGACAGCCCTATGGCTACACCTTC.

The chain is built from TRBV2 and TRBJ2-1, with 15 bases identical to TRBD2. V lost 6 bases and J lost 1; bases outside the gene matches: 10. The CDR3 runs to 19 residues. CDR1 SNHLY and CDR2 FYNNEI come from the germline V gene. CDR3 residues: CASSRRTSGGVLSYNEQFF. CDR3 DNA: TGTGCCAGCAGCCGAAGGACTAGCGGGGGGGTTCTATCCTACAATGAGCAGTTCTTC. The full variable domain, with the rest looked up from reference TRBV2 and TRBJ2-1, is EPEVTQTPSHQVTQMGQEVILRCVPISNHLYFYWYRQILGQKVEFLVSFYNNEISEKSEIFDDQFSVERPDGSNFTLKIRSTKLEDSAMYFCASSRRTSGGVLSYNEQFFGPGTRLTVL.

The chain is built from TRBV2 and TRBJ1-6; unclear D gene. The V gene's germline CDR1 is SNHLY and CDR2 FYNNEI. Trimming pared 4 bases from V and 7 bases from J, leaving 11 bases between. This CDR3 is built from 14 residues. CDR3 sequence (DNA): TGTGCCAGCAGTGCTGCAGGCATGAATTCACCCCTCCACTTT. Protein: CASSAAGMNSPLHF. Full variable domain (outside the CDR3, taken from reference TRBV2 and TRBJ1-6): EPEVTQTPSHQVTQMGQEVILRCVPISNHLYFYWYRQILGQKVEFLVSFYNNEISEKSEIFDDQFSVERPDGSNFTLKIRSTKLEDSAMYFCASSAAGMNSPLHFGNGTRLTVT.

The chain links TRBV29-1 to TRBJ2-3; D might be TRBD1 (5 bases). Trimming stripped 7 bases from V and 2 bases from J, with 16 bases between. The V gene's germline CDR1 is SQVTM and CDR2 ANQGSEA. This CDR3 contains 14 residues. The CDR3 nucleotides read TGCAGCGCAGACCTGGGGCAGACCACAGATACGCAGTATTTT. It specifies CSADLGQTTDTQYF.

CDR3 region: CASSHLGQQNTEAFF. The CDR3 DNA sequence: TGTGCCAGCAGCCACCTGGGACAGCAGAACACTGAAGCTTTCTTT. This chain connects TRBV3-1 (or the pseudogene TRBV3-2) to TRBJ1-1; 7 nucleotides match TRBD1. Germline V gives CDR1 LGHDT, CDR2 YNNKEL (reference sequence). The CDR3 is 15 residues long. Trimming cost V 3 bases and J 1 base; bases outside gene matches: 5.

The chain is built from TRBV24-1 and TRBJ2-1; tentatively, D is TRBD1 (6 bases). Germline V gene sequence: CDR1 KGHDR, CDR2 SFDVKD. V dropped 5 bases and J dropped 10 bases, with 14 bases sitting between them. CDR3 length: 13 amino acids. The CDR3 DNA sequence: TGTGCCACCAGTGTTGGCAGGGGCAGGGAGCAGTTCTTC. Amino acid sequence: CATSVGRGREQFF.

This clone was counted a single time. The chain has TRBV27 and TRBJ1-2, with a tentative D call TRBD1 (6 bases). The germline gives CDR1 MNHEY, CDR2 SMNVEV (reference sequence). Trimming left V 8 bases short and J 4 bases short, with 17 bases between. The CDR3 has 14 amino acids. CDR3 in amino acids: CASRPTGMAYGYTF. In DNA form, the CDR3 reads TGTGCCAGCCGACCTACAGGGATGGCCTATGGCTACACCTTC.

Only a few counts were recorded for this clone. The chain recombines TRBV6-1 with TRBJ1-2, with 7 bases fitting TRBD1. This CDR3 region has 17 residues. CDR1 is MNHNS and CDR2 is SASEGT in the germline V gene. J was trimmed by 3 bases and V by 3 bases; bases with no gene match: 13. The CDR3 DNA is TGTGCCAGCAGTGATACTTACGGACAGGATATTTACTATGGCTACACCTTC. It yields the protein CASSDTYGQDIYYGYTF.

The CDR3 loop is CAWSRLQGVGDTQYF. The DNA for the CDR3 is TGTGCCTGGAGCCGCCTTCAGGGGGTCGGAGATACGCAGTATTTT. The chain combines TRBV30 with TRBJ2-3; TRBD1 aligns across 7 bases. V gave up 3 bases and J gave up 5 bases; unmatched junction bases: 11. In germline, CDR1 is GTSNPN, CDR2 SVGIG (reference sequence). The CDR3 length is 15 residues. Looking up the rest from reference TRBV30 and TRBJ2-3 gives the full variable domain: SQTIHQWPATLVQPVGSPLSLECTVEGTSNPNLYWYRQAAGRGLQLLFYSVGIGQISSEVPQNLSASRPQDRQFILSSKKLLLSDSGFYLCAWSRLQGVGDTQYFGPGTRLTVL.

The chain recombines TRBV5-1 with TRBJ2-2, with TRBD2 matching 10 bases. V lost 7 bases to trimming and J lost 2 bases; unmatched junction nucleotides: 5. The CDR3 runs 15 residues. Germline V gives CDR1 SGHRS, CDR2 YFSETQ. DNA of the CDR3: TGCGCCAGCGCGAGCGGGGGGGCCAACACCGGGGAGCTGTTTTTT. Protein product: CASASGGANTGELFF.

The V gene is TRBV30, the J gene TRBJ2-7, with a tentative D call TRBD2 (6 bases). Germline V lookup: CDR1 GTSNPN, CDR2 SVGIG (reference sequence). Trimming shortened V by 2 bases and J by 5 bases, and 10 bases separated the two germline ends. There are 12 residues in the CDR3. The CDR3 region is CAWSWRDHEQYF. For the CDR3, the DNA is TGTGCCTGGAGTTGGAGGGACCACGAGCAGTACTTC.

This clone occurred a few times. The chain's CDR3 is CSVGRASGAQETQYF. The CDR3 DNA is TGCAGCGTGGGCCGGGCTAGCGGGGCACAAGAGACCCAGTACTTC. This chain links TRBV29-1 with TRBJ2-5, with TRBD2 matching 9 bases. J lost 2 bases, V lost 6 bases, and 10 bases had no gene match. The germline V gene has CDR1 SQVTM and CDR2 ANQGSEA. The CDR3 is made up of 15 amino acids. The variable domain in full, completed from reference TRBV29-1 and TRBJ2-5, reads SAVISQKPSRDICQRGTSLTIQCQVDSQVTMMFWYRQQPGQSLTLIATANQGSEATYESGFVIDKFPISRPNLTFSTLTVSNMSPEDSSIYLCSVGRASGAQETQYFGPGTRLLVL.

This clone appeared a few times. J is TRBJ2-1 and V is TRBV5-1, with a possible D match to TRBD2 (5 bases). The germline CDR1 and CDR2 sequences are SGHRS and YFSETQ. The CDR3 has 15 amino acids. V was pared by 1 base and J by 5 bases, with 13 bases between. Written as DNA, the CDR3 is TGCGCCAGCAGCTTGACGGGGAAAAGGGACAATGAGCAGTTCTTC. Its protein is CASSLTGKRDNEQFF.

This sequence joins TRBV27 and TRBJ1-5; D may be TRBD1 (5 bases). Germline V gives CDR1 MNHEY, CDR2 SMNVEV (reference sequence). Trimming removed 6 bases from V and 2 bases from J, with 17 bases in between. The CDR3 runs to 16 residues. In DNA, the CDR3 is TGTGCCAGCAGGCGCGGGACCGCGAGTGGCAATCAGCCCCAGCATTTT. Encoded protein: CASRRGTASGNQPQHF.

V gene TRBV6-5 combines with J gene TRBJ1-2, with 8 positions matching TRBD1. Losses at the gene ends were 4 bases for V and 8 bases for J; bases not matched to a gene: 12. Per germline, CDR1 MNHEY and CDR2 SVGAGI. The CDR3 sequence is 15 residues long. The CDR3 sequence: CASSFGLGQGGGYTF. DNA for the CDR3: TGTGCCAGCAGTTTCGGCCTCGGACAGGGAGGAGGCTACACCTTC.

The chain has TRBV9 and TRBJ1-2; D gene uncertain. The germline V gene has CDR1 SGDLS and CDR2 YYNGEE. This CDR3 comprises 14 residues. The V gene lost 0 bases and the J gene lost 6 bases, with 12 bases spanning the gap. CDR3 residues: CASSVVPGDHGYTF. Written as DNA, the CDR3 is TGTGCCAGCAGCGTAGTACCCGGGGATCATGGCTACACCTTC.

The chain recombines TRBV6-1 with TRBJ1-6, with D perhaps TRBD1 (5 bases). Germline V gives CDR1 MNHNS, CDR2 SASEGT. The CDR3 is made up of 16 amino acids. With 0 bases removed from V and 7 bases from J, the gap between germline ends came to 13 bases. CDR3 nucleotides: TGTGCCAGCAGTGAAGCCATTCCGGGGGTAAATTCACCCCTCCACTTT. Its protein product is CASSEAIPGVNSPLHF.

The chain couples TRBV5-1 to TRBJ1-6; possible D gene TRBD1, 5 bases. The CDR3 has 16 amino acids. The ends were cut back, 5 bases at V and 10 bases at J, with 22 bases in the middle. Per germline, CDR1 SGHRS and CDR2 YFSETQ. The CDR3: CASSRIQGTGRSPLHF. The DNA of the CDR3 is TGCGCCAGCAGTCGGATCCAGGGTACCGGAAGATCACCCCTCCACTTT.

The genes are TRBV2 and TRBJ2-7; possibly TRBD2 for D (5 bases). CDR1 SNHLY and CDR2 FYNNEI come from the germline V gene. Trimming pared 6 bases from V and 6 bases from J, leaving 18 bases between. The CDR3 spans 14 residues. Here the CDR3 DNA reads TGTGCCAGCAGGGGGAGAGCAGAGTACGTCGAGCAGTACTTC. Protein product: CASRGRAEYVEQYF.

In its sample, this clone was seen once. V is TRBV14 and J is TRBJ1-1, with 8 bases matching TRBD1. This CDR3 has 16 amino acids. Germline V CDR1 and CDR2: SGHDN, FVKESK. V lost 2 bases, J lost 1 base, and 6 bases stayed unmatched. In DNA, the CDR3 is TGTGCCAGCAGCCAACTGACAGGGGCGCGGAACACTGAAGCTTTCTTT. Its protein product is CASSQLTGARNTEAFF.

This clone was observed a handful of times. The V and J genes are TRBV29-1 and TRBJ2-1; weak D call: TRBD2 (6 bases). Germline V gives CDR1 SQVTM, CDR2 ANQGSEA. The CDR3 is made up of 12 amino acids. V was trimmed by 4 bases and J by 7 bases, leaving 11 bases between them. The chain's CDR3 is CSVVEGLNEQFF. The CDR3 nucleotides are TGCAGCGTTGTGGAGGGGCTTAATGAGCAGTTCTTC.